The 21 T cell receptor beta chains listed next were all sequenced from one sample in a study of a mutant IDH1 vaccine in newly diagnosed glioma. Sequencing was performed with immunoSEQ multiplex PCR; in TCRdb, only in-frame clones are kept and a portion is missing. The table has tens of thousands of clones, roughly 80% seen once. Time point noted: week 47, end of study. With topical imiquimod, each dose of the vaccine consisted of 300 ug of mutant IDH1 20-mer peptide. Their antigens are not known. This sample comprised PBMCs, obtained from a glioma patient whose treatment included an IDH1 peptide vaccine. Receptor source: a man between 25 and 39 years old with glioma.

The rearrangement joins TRBV6-1 to TRBJ2-7; TRBD1 matches 8 bases. Per the germline V gene, CDR1 is MNHNS and CDR2 is SASEGT. The CDR3 covers 14 residues. V dropped 6 bases and J dropped 0; count of bases not matched to a gene: 4. The CDR3 loop reads CASSTGGSSYEQYF. The CDR3 bases are TGTGCCAGCAGCACAGGGGGTAGCTCCTACGAGCAGTACTTC.

The chain is built from TRBV30 and TRBJ2-7; 9 bases line up with TRBD1. Per germline, CDR1 GTSNPN and CDR2 SVGIG (reference sequence). Trimming at V came to 4 bases and at J to 2 bases, leaving 6 bases not matched to a gene. There are 14 residues in the CDR3. CDR3: CAWTFGDRAYEQYF. In DNA form, the CDR3 reads TGTGCCTGGACCTTCGGGGACAGGGCCTACGAGCAGTACTTC.

The chain joins TRBV10-3 to TRBJ1-5; D not resolved. The CDR3 extends over 15 amino acids. V was pared by 4 bases and J by 0 bases, with 10 bases between. The germline V gene has CDR1 ENHRY and CDR2 SYGVKD. The CDR3 DNA follows: TGTGCCATCAGTGCAATAGGGTCTAGCAATCAGCCCCAGCATTTT. Amino acid sequence: CAISAIGSSNQPQHF.

The chain carries TRBV19 and TRBJ1-1, with 7 bases that match TRBD1. V shed 6 bases and J 0 bases; nucleotides not matched to a gene: 4. Germline V gives CDR1 LNHDA, CDR2 SQIVND (reference sequence). The CDR3 spans 14 residues. CDR3 sequence: CASRGDRVNTEAFF. In DNA, the CDR3 is TGTGCCAGTAGAGGTGACAGGGTGAACACTGAAGCTTTCTTT.

The rearrangement links TRBV10-3 to TRBJ2-3; 10 nucleotides match TRBD2. Germline-derived CDR1 and CDR2 are ENHRY and SYGVKD. The J segment lost 10 bases and the V segment lost 0 bases, leaving 13 bases of the junction unmatched. The CDR3 contains 17 residues. The DNA for the CDR3 is TGTGCCATCAGTGAGTCGCCCGGGACTAGCGTCCCCAGGGCGCAGTATTTT. Its protein product is CAISESPGTSVPRAQYF.

V and J are TRBV15 and TRBJ2-6; D gene unclear. Trimming took 0 bases from V and 2 from J, leaving 8 bases between them. The CDR3 is made up of 16 amino acids. From germline, CDR1 is LNHNV and CDR2 YYDKDF (reference sequence). The CDR3 loop reads CATSRDISTGANVLTF. The CDR3 DNA is TGTGCCACCAGCAGAGATATAAGCACTGGGGCCAACGTCCTGACTTTC. Full variable domain (remainder filled in from reference TRBV15 and TRBJ2-6): DAMVIQNPRYQVTQFGKPVTLSCSQTLNHNVMYWYQQKSSQAPKLLFHYYDKDFNNEADTPDNFQSRRPNTSFCFLDIRSPGLGDTAMYLCATSRDISTGANVLTFGAGSRLTVL.

This clone was seen just once. The rearrangement links TRBV7-9 to TRBJ1-1; maybe TRBD1 (6 bases). V was shortened by 11 bases and J by 3 bases, with 19 bases between the two germline ends. From germline, CDR1 is SEHNR and CDR2 FQNEAQ (reference sequence). The length of the CDR3 is 14 residues. The CDR3 nucleotides read TGTGCCGTGTTGGGGACACTGGTCCACACTGAAGCTTTCTTT. It codes for CAVLGTLVHTEAFF.

The J gene is TRBJ2-3, the V gene TRBV19; unclear D gene. V lost 7 bases and J lost 4, with 12 bases in between. The CDR3 sequence is 13 residues long. CDR1 and CDR2 (germline): LNHDA, SQIVND (reference sequence). The CDR3 is CASNRASSDTQYF. DNA of the CDR3: TGTGCCAGTAATCGGGCCAGTTCAGATACGCAGTATTTT.

The chain combines TRBV11-2 with TRBJ2-2, with a weak D call TRBD1 (5 bases). The V gene's germline CDR1 is SGHAT and CDR2 FQNNGV. Trimming cost V 8 bases and J 9 bases, with 10 bases left between them. CDR3 length: 11 residues. The CDR3 DNA reads TGTGCCAGCGAAGGGGCCCGGGAGCTGTTTTTT. Protein sequence: CASEGARELFF.

This clone was seen just once. This sequence joins TRBV5-1 and TRBJ2-3, with TRBD2 identical over 7 bases. Trimming cost V 5 bases and J 1 base; bases outside gene matches: 10. This CDR3 region has 16 residues. Germline V gene sequence: CDR1 SGHRS, CDR2 YFSETQ. CDR3 amino acids: CASRLAAVFGTDTQYF. CDR3 nucleotide sequence: TGCGCCAGCAGGCTAGCGGCGGTATTTGGCACAGATACGCAGTATTTT.

The chain joins TRBV18 to TRBJ1-5, with 11 positions matching TRBD1. The CDR3 length is 19 residues. The germline V gene encodes CDR1 KGHSH and CDR2 LQKENI. V trimming: 1 base; J trimming: 0 bases; junction bases outside the gene matches: 8. The CDR3 DNA sequence: TGTGCCAGCTCACCACGGGGGGACAGGGGGGAATATAGCAATCAGCCCCAGCATTTT. It yields the protein CASSPRGDRGEYSNQPQHF.

The genes are TRBV5-1 and TRBJ1-2; no clear D gene. Trimming removed 0 bases from V and 2 bases from J, with 11 bases in between. Germline V lookup: CDR1 SGHRS, CDR2 YFSETQ. This CDR3 has 15 residues. CDR3 nucleotide sequence: TGCGCCAGCAGCTTGGCCTTTGTCACAAACTATGGCTACACCTTC. Translation: CASSLAFVTNYGYTF.

Only a few counts were recorded for this clone. The V and J genes are TRBV19 and TRBJ1-1; TRBD1 matches 11 bases. Germline trimming cut 4 bases from V and 7 bases from J; bases unmatched to any gene: 11. The CDR3 spans 16 residues. The V gene's germline CDR1 is LNHDA and CDR2 SQIVND (reference sequence). Here the CDR3 reads CASSRQGQGAMNEAFF. CDR3 nucleotides: TGTGCCAGTAGTAGACAAGGACAGGGGGCGATGAATGAAGCTTTCTTT.

This sequence joins TRBV11-2 and TRBJ1-1, with D possibly TRBD1 on 6 matching bases. This CDR3 has 13 amino acids. With 3 bases removed from V and 6 bases from J, the gap between germline ends came to 11 bases. From germline, CDR1 is SGHAT and CDR2 FQNNGV. The CDR3 is CASSFSGVPEAFF. As DNA, the CDR3 is TGTGCCAGCAGCTTTTCAGGGGTTCCTGAAGCTTTCTTT.

V and J are TRBV23-1 and TRBJ1-1; D uncertain. Being an ORF, TRBV23-1 has a function that is uncertain. The CDR3 runs 18 residues. The V end was cut by 1 base, the J end by 1 base, with 19 bases between. The CDR3 sequence: CASSQWRIRRPENTEAFF. The CDR3 DNA sequence: TGCGCCAGCAGTCAATGGCGGATCCGGCGGCCGGAGAACACTGAAGCTTTCTTT.

The table lists this clone with a few counts. The gene calls are TRBV19 and TRBJ1-1; TRBD1 is a possible D gene (6 bases). With 4 bases removed from V and 1 base from J, the gap between germline ends came to 10 bases. Looked up from germline, CDR1 is LNHDA and CDR2 is SQIVND (reference sequence). The CDR3 is 14 amino acids. Written as DNA, the CDR3 is TGTGCCAGTAGTAATGCCAGGGGGAACACTGAAGCTTTCTTT. Amino acids: CASSNARGNTEAFF.

This rearrangement joins TRBV28 to TRBJ1-4; no clear D. The ends were cut back, 4 bases at V and 6 bases at J, with 9 bases in the middle. Germline loops: CDR1 MDHEN, CDR2 SYDVKM. CDR3 length: 13 amino acids. CDR3: CASSWRGDEKLFF. The CDR3 DNA sequence: TGTGCCAGCAGTTGGCGGGGAGATGAAAAACTGTTTTTT.

This sequence joins TRBV10-2 and TRBJ1-3; the D is unclear. Germline V lookup: CDR1 WSHSY, CDR2 SAAADI. V was trimmed by 5 bases and J by 0 bases, leaving 8 bases between them. This CDR3 has 14 amino acids. The CDR3 loop is CASSSWISGNTIYF. In DNA, the CDR3 is TGCGCCAGCAGTTCTTGGATCTCTGGAAACACCATATATTTT.

This clone turned up a few times. The chain uses TRBV7-9 and TRBJ2-1; 9 positions match TRBD2. CDR1 is SEHNR and CDR2 is FQNEAQ in the germline V gene (reference sequence). This CDR3 region has 16 residues. Germline trimming cut 1 base from V and 9 bases from J; bases unmatched to any gene: 10. CDR3 loop: CASSLGRGGPLIEQFF. The CDR3 DNA sequence: TGTGCCAGCAGCTTAGGGCGGGGGGGCCCCCTTATTGAGCAGTTCTTC.

The chain carries TRBV14 and TRBJ2-2; D remains unclear. CDR1 SGHDN and CDR2 FVKESK come from the germline V gene. The CDR3 has 17 residues. Trimming took 1 base from V and 1 from J, leaving 13 bases between them. CDR3 DNA sequence: TGTGCCAGCAGCCAAGTCTGGTCGGCAAGGAACACCGGGGAGCTGTTTTTT. Translating gives CASSQVWSARNTGELFF.

With regard to this clone: The same CDR3 is also encoded by other DNA sequences in this sample. The CDR3 bases are TGTGCCAGCAGTCGCCAGGGGGCCCACGAGCAGTACTTC. The encoded protein is CASSRQGAHEQYF. V usage is TRBV2 and J usage is TRBJ2-7; 8 positions agree with TRBD1. Trimming at V came to 5 bases and at J to 5 bases, leaving 5 bases not matched to a gene. CDR3 size: 13 residues. Germline CDR1 and CDR2: SNHLY and FYNNEI.